The source of this T cell receptor (beta chain) is a study of radiotherapy plus CTLA-4 blockade in lung cancer. Background on the study: Objective response rate was roughly 19%; disease control rate, about 31%. General study points: Alongside interferon-beta, early blood T cell clone dynamics were reportedly the best predictor of response. In blood, after radiotherapy plus ipilimumab, tumor-derived TCR clones expanded.

The sample holds one count of this clone. What it recognizes is unknown. Focal radiation with ipilimumab CTLA-4 blockade was given to patients with chemo-refractory metastatic non-small-cell lung cancer. The CDR3 loop spans 14 amino acids. The V gene's germline CDR1 is MNHEY and CDR2 SMNVEV (reference sequence). The assay was immunoSEQ multiplex PCR, and TCRdb's table has in-frame clones only and misses some. Of tens of thousands of clones in the sample, approximately 85% were seen once. The chain has TRBV27 and TRBJ2-5; 8 nucleotides align to TRBD2. The end of the DNA is better explained by TRBJ2-7, so the J call may be wrong. The material sequenced was peripheral blood, taken from a patient treated with radiotherapy plus ipilimumab. This sequence originates from a human donor with non-small cell lung cancer whose response to radiotherapy plus ipilimumab could not be evaluated. CDR3 sequence: CASSLGLASYEQYF. CDR3 in DNA: TGTGCCAGCAGCCTCGGACTAGCCTCCTACGAGCAGTACTTC.